The 29 T cell receptor beta chains listed next were all sequenced from one sample in a study of T-cell reconstitution after alpha-beta-depleted transplantation in children. The TCRbeta library incorporated unique molecular identifiers. TCRdb fed the PCR reads into MiXCR, producing one record per CDR3 protein. The table shows more than 85,000 distinct CDR3 sequences, with 9% to 12% occurring only once. The sequenced sample was PBMCs from the stem cell graft donor, obtained from the stem cell graft. The receptor set was obtained from a human donor who donated a stem cell graft to a child with acute lymphoblastic leukemia.

This clonotype was seen ten or more times. This chain links TRBV20-1 with TRBJ2-7, with a tentative D call TRBD2 (5 bases). In germline, CDR1 is DFQATT, CDR2 SNEGSKA (reference sequence). The CDR3 spans 15 residues. V was pared by 4 bases and J by 0 bases, with 16 bases between. CDR3 in DNA: TGCAGTGCTACCAGCTTGGACGGAGGCTCCTACGAGCAGTACTTC. Translating it yields CSATSLDGGSYEQYF.

Worth noting for this clonotype: This may arise from a read error, as a much more abundant clone is one base away. The chain employs TRBV27 and TRBJ2-7, with a tentative D call TRBD1 (6 bases). CDR3 length equals 14 residues. Trimming removed 6 bases from V and 5 bases from J, with 17 bases in between. Germline V gene data show CDR1 as MNHEY and CDR2 as SMNVEV (reference sequence). CDR3 coding DNA: TGTGCCAGCAGCAACAGGGTCTTGAGCGACGAGCAGTACTTC. Amino acids: CASSNRVLSDEQYF.

This clonotype was seen at least ten times. The J gene is TRBJ2-2, the V gene TRBV5-1, with D perhaps matching TRBD2 (5 bases). Per the germline V gene, CDR1 is SGHRS and CDR2 is YFSETQ. Trimming cost V 4 bases and J 6 bases, with 10 bases left between them. The CDR3 is made up of 13 amino acids. Written as DNA, the CDR3 is TGCGCCAGCAGCCCCCTCGGGGCCGGGGAGCTGTTTTTT. Translating it yields CASSPLGAGELFF.

This clonotype showed up many times. V is TRBV10-3 and J is TRBJ1-5, with TRBD1 identical over 7 bases. Germline CDR1 and CDR2: ENHRY and SYGVKD. V lost 8 bases to trimming and J lost 7 bases; unmatched junction nucleotides: 11. The CDR3 is 14 amino acids. The CDR3 sequence is CAISGTEPDQPQHF. In DNA form, the CDR3 reads TGTGCCATCTCCGGGACAGAACCAGACCAGCCCCAGCATTTT.

The rearrangement links TRBV5-6 to TRBJ2-1, with D maybe TRBD1 (5 bases). The CDR3 runs 14 residues. Germline assignment: CDR1 SGHDT and CDR2 YYEEEE. V dropped 0 bases and J dropped 7 bases, with 11 bases sitting between them. For the CDR3, the DNA is TGTGCCAGCAGCTTGGTGGGCAGGGCGAATGAGCAGTTCTTC. Its translation is CASSLVGRANEQFF.

Ten or more counts support this clonotype. V and J are TRBV20-1 and TRBJ2-7; D not certain. V lost 2 bases and J 0 bases, leaving 8 bases between the germline ends. Germline-derived CDR1 and CDR2 are DFQATT and SNEGSKA (reference sequence). The CDR3 consists of 13 residues. DNA for the CDR3: TGCAGTGCTAGACTGGAGAGCTCCTACGAGCAGTACTTC. It yields the protein CSARLESSYEQYF.

This clonotype showed up many times. The CDR3 here is CASSPLGQGAEKLFF. The CDR3 nucleotides are TGTGCCAGCAGCCCACTAGGACAGGGGGCCGAAAAACTGTTTTTT. The genes are TRBV5-6 and TRBJ1-4; 11 nucleotides align to TRBD1. Per germline, CDR1 SGHDT and CDR2 YYEEEE. The J segment lost 8 bases and the V segment lost 4 bases, leaving 7 bases of the junction unmatched. CDR3 length: 15 residues.

This clonotype was seen repeatedly, ten times or more. This chain uses TRBV6-2 or TRBV6-3 with TRBJ2-7; 7 nucleotides match TRBD2. The germline V gene has CDR1 MNHEY and CDR2 SVGEGT. The CDR3 totals 16 residues. Losses at the gene ends were 6 bases for V and 3 bases for J; bases not matched to a gene: 14. The DNA of the CDR3 is TGTGCCAGCAGCGACGCGGAGGAGCGGGGAGTCTACGAGCAGTACTTC. Translating gives CASSDAEERGVYEQYF.

This clonotype showed up many times. The rearrangement links TRBV7-2 to TRBJ2-5; 7 bases are shared with TRBD1. The trim removed 5 bases at V and 5 bases at J, leaving 8 bases unmatched. Germline V gene data show CDR1 as SGHTA and CDR2 as FQGNSA. This CDR3 has 14 residues. The CDR3 DNA reads TGTGCCAGCAGCGTTGGACAGGTTCCCGAGACCCAGTACTTC. This gives the protein CASSVGQVPETQYF.

This clonotype was seen at least ten times. The chain employs TRBV27 and TRBJ1-2, with 8 bases lining up with TRBD1. CDR1 is MNHEY, CDR2 SMNVEV, per germline (reference sequence). Trimming cost V 2 bases and J 8 bases; bases outside gene matches: 10. The CDR3 runs 15 residues. Here the CDR3 DNA reads TGTGCCAGCAGTTTAAATGTCGGACAGGGCCTCGGCTACACCTTC. Amino acid sequence: CASSLNVGQGLGYTF.

This clonotype appeared many times. The CDR3 loop is CASSPGGTEAFF. The DNA for the CDR3 is TGTGCCAGCAGCCCCGGGGGGACTGAAGCTTTCTTT. J is TRBJ1-1 and V is TRBV7-2; a weak D match, TRBD1 (5 bases). The V end lost 5 bases, the J end lost 5 bases, and 9 bases lay between the germline ends. Germline assignment: CDR1 SGHTA and CDR2 FQGNSA. CDR3 length equals 12 residues.

This clonotype appeared many times. The chain combines TRBV5-1 with TRBJ1-2; 12 nucleotides match TRBD1. Germline V CDR1 and CDR2: SGHRS, YFSETQ. This CDR3 region has 16 residues. With V trimmed by 3 bases and J by 6 bases, 9 bases remained unmatched. The CDR3 bases are TGCGCCAGCAGCTCGACCGGGACAGGGGGCGAGAATGGCTACACCTTC. This encodes CASSSTGTGGENGYTF. Complete variable domain (other parts from reference TRBV5-1 and TRBJ1-2): KAGVTQTPRYLIKTRGQQVTLSCSPISGHRSVSWYQQTPGQGLQFLFEYFSETQRNKGNFPGRFSGRQFSNSRSEMNVSTLELGDSALYLCASSSTGTGGENGYTFGSGTRLTVV.

This clonotype was counted at least ten times. The chain links TRBV11-2 to TRBJ2-5; D tentatively reads TRBD1 or TRBD2 (5 bases each). Germline V gene sequence: CDR1 SGHAT, CDR2 FQNNGV. The germline V and J ends were trimmed by 8 bases and 2 bases, with 15 bases remaining between them. The CDR3 is 14 residues long. Here the CDR3 reads CASSSWGIQETQYF. CDR3 nucleotides: TGTGCCAGCTCCTCTTGGGGGATACAAGAGACCCAGTACTTC. Complete variable domain (other parts from reference TRBV11-2 and TRBJ2-5): EAGVAQSPRYKIIEKRQSVAFWCNPISGHATLYWYQQILGQGPKLLIQFQNNGVVDDSQLPKDRFSAERLKGVDSTLKIQPAKLEDSAVYLCASSSWGIQETQYFGPGTRLLVL.

This clonotype was counted many times. The chain has TRBV29-1 and TRBJ2-7; 7 bases match TRBD1. There are 12 residues in the CDR3. Trimming took 6 bases from V and 5 from J; bases not matched to a gene: 7. The germline gives CDR1 SQVTM, CDR2 ANQGSEA. CDR3 residues: CSVEQGNDEQYF. CDR3 nucleotides: TGCAGCGTAGAACAGGGGAATGACGAGCAGTACTTC.

This clonotype has ten or more counts. The chain combines TRBV12-3 or TRBV12-4 with TRBJ2-1, with TRBD2 matching 12 bases. The CDR3 totals 18 residues. V was pared by 6 bases and J by 8 bases, with 17 bases of the junction left unmatched. The CDR3 spells CASRRRGGLAGGSYEQFF. In nucleotides, the CDR3 is TGTGCCAGCAGACGACGTGGGGGCCTAGCGGGAGGGAGCTATGAGCAGTTCTTC.

This clonotype has ten or more counts. The genes are TRBV12-3 or TRBV12-4 and TRBJ1-5, with D hard to call. This CDR3 has 14 amino acids. V was trimmed by 6 bases and J by 5 bases, leaving 14 bases between them. The CDR3 nucleotides read TGTGCCAGCAGATTCGGCCAGTTCGATCAGCCCCAGCATTTT. Amino acids: CASRFGQFDQPQHF.

This clonotype was counted many times. V gene TRBV4-3 combines with J gene TRBJ2-4; D is ambiguous. CDR3 length: 13 amino acids. Germline lookup yields CDR1 LGHNA and CDR2 YSLEER. The ends were cut back, 3 bases at V and 2 bases at J, with 5 bases in the middle. Here the CDR3 reads CASSQESKNIQYF. The CDR3 region has the DNA TGCGCCAGCAGCCAGGAGTCCAAAAACATTCAGTACTTC.

This clonotype was counted at least ten times. J is TRBJ2-3 and V is TRBV28; 9 bases map to TRBD2. Germline trimming cut 8 bases from V and 0 bases from J; bases unmatched to any gene: 3. The CDR3 totals 14 residues. From germline, CDR1 is MDHEN and CDR2 SYDVKM. The CDR3 coding sequence is TGTGCCAGCGAGGGACTAGCAAGCACAGATACGCAGTATTTT. This codes for CASEGLASTDTQYF.

This clonotype was seen repeatedly, ten times or more. This rearrangement joins TRBV21-1 to TRBJ1-1. TRBV21-1 is described as a pseudogene. The CDR3 sequence is 13 residues long. The CDR3 reads CASSKNRGRGAFF. In nucleotides, the CDR3 is TGTGCCAGCAGCAAAAACCGGGGGAGGGGAGCTTTCTTT.

At least ten counts were recorded for this clonotype. This chain joins TRBV25-1 and TRBJ1-2; perhaps TRBD1 as D (6 bases). CDR1 is MGHDK and CDR2 is SYGVNS in the germline V gene. The CDR3 has 13 residues. V lost 8 bases to trimming and J lost 5 bases, with 15 bases between them. In nucleotides, the CDR3 is TGTGCCAGCGGCCAGGGGACCCTTTATGGCTACACCTTC. Residues: CASGQGTLYGYTF.

This clonotype was seen ten or more times. J is TRBJ2-2 and V is TRBV5-1, with D unclear. The CDR3 contains 14 residues. V shed 3 bases and J shed 0 bases, with 6 bases lying between them. CDR1 is SGHRS and CDR2 is YFSETQ in the germline V gene. CDR3 loop: CASSSGPNTGELFF. CDR3 nucleotides: TGCGCCAGCAGCTCCGGGCCGAACACCGGGGAGCTGTTTTTT.

This clonotype was counted at least ten times. This rearrangement joins TRBV30 to TRBJ2-1; 9 bases match TRBD2. The trim removed 3 bases at V and 5 bases at J, leaving 8 bases unmatched. The CDR3 is made up of 15 amino acids. The germline CDR1 and CDR2 sequences are GTSNPN and SVGIG (reference sequence). The CDR3 DNA reads TGTGCCTGGAGCCTTAGCGGGAGTCGAAACAATGAGCAGTTCTTC. Translated: CAWSLSGSRNNEQFF.

This clonotype has ten or more counts. The gene calls are TRBV5-1 and TRBJ2-3, with 7 bases lining up with TRBD2. Germline V gives CDR1 SGHRS, CDR2 YFSETQ. The CDR3 sequence is 14 residues long. V dropped 4 bases and J dropped 4; count of bases not matched to a gene: 6. CDR3 coding DNA: TGCGCCAGCAGCAACGGTCGGGGGGCAGATACGCAGTATTTT. Translation: CASSNGRGADTQYF.

This clonotype has a count of ten or more. The rearrangement links TRBV4-3 to TRBJ1-3; D gene unclear. CDR1 and CDR2 (germline): LGHNA, YSLEER. V lost 4 bases and J lost 4, with 14 bases in between. The CDR3 is 15 residues long. The CDR3 coding sequence is TGCGCCAGCAGCCCGCAGTCCGGGAGCGGAAACACCATATATTTT. Translated: CASSPQSGSGNTIYF.

This clonotype was recorded at least ten times. The chain joins TRBV20-1 to TRBJ1-5; a weak D match, TRBD1 (6 bases). V was clipped by 6 bases and J by 2 bases, with 17 bases between them. CDR1 is DFQATT and CDR2 is SNEGSKA in the germline V gene (reference sequence). The CDR3 consists of 15 residues. CDR3 sequence reads: CSAPGQTLGNQPQHF. DNA for the CDR3: TGCAGTGCACCGGGACAAACCCTTGGCAATCAGCCCCAGCATTTT.

This clonotype has ten or more counts. This chain links TRBV12-3 or TRBV12-4 with TRBJ2-1; D ambiguous. The CDR3 covers 13 residues. V was trimmed by 7 bases and J by 2 bases, leaving 9 bases between them. For the CDR3, the DNA is TGTGCCAGCAACCTAGACACCTACAATGAGCAGTTCTTC. It specifies CASNLDTYNEQFF.

This clonotype was observed a single time. The chain combines TRBV9 with TRBJ2-1; TRBD2 matches 13 bases. CDR3 length equals 17 residues. The V segment lost 4 bases and the J segment 4 bases; nucleotides outside the gene matches: 8. Germline V gives CDR1 SGDLS, CDR2 YYNGEE. CDR3 loop: CASSPRTSGSRYNEQFF. CDR3 DNA: TGTGCCAGCAGCCCCCGGACTAGCGGGAGCCGATACAATGAGCAGTTCTTC. Using reference TRBV9 and TRBJ2-1 for the parts outside the CDR3, the full variable domain is DSGVTQTPKHLITATGQRVTLRCSPRSGDLSVYWYQQSLDQGLQFLIQYYNGEERAKGNILERFSAQQFPDLHSELNLSSLELGDSALYFCASSPRTSGSRYNEQFFGPGTRLTVL.

Details on this clonotype: This may arise from a read error, as a much more abundant clone is one base away. V is TRBV27 and J is TRBJ2-1; 8 bases are a match to TRBD1. Looked up from germline, CDR1 is MNHEY and CDR2 is SMNVEV (reference sequence). The ends lost 0 bases at V and 5 bases at J; junction bases unmatched: 12. The CDR3 runs 18 residues. The CDR3 is CASSLSSDPRGLDNEQFF. As DNA, the CDR3 is TGTGCCAGCAGTTTATCATCGGACCCCAGGGGGCTGGACAATGAGCAGTTCTTC.

This clonotype was counted many times. The chain combines TRBV27 with TRBJ2-3, with a possible D match to TRBD1 (7 bases). Germline CDR1 and CDR2: MNHEY and SMNVEV (reference sequence). This CDR3 spans 18 amino acids. The ends were cut back, 0 bases at V and 0 bases at J, with 16 bases in the middle. The DNA of the CDR3 is TGTGCCAGCAGTTTATCGAGGAGGGACAGAAAGAGCACAGATACGCAGTATTTT. Its translation is CASSLSRRDRKSTDTQYF.